This T cell receptor beta chain came from a study of cytomegalovirus exposure and HLA in healthy donors. 13 Jbeta primers and 60 Vbeta primers were used for the PCR. The protocol was immunoSEQ multiplex PCR, while the TCRdb copy is restricted to in-frame clones and leaves out a portion. The profile shows about 81,000 clones, just over 75% of them singletons. The V and J ends lost 0 bases and 7 bases respectively, with 11 bases between them. This CDR3 has 14 residues. Germline CDR1 reads SGHNT; CDR2 reads YYREEE (reference sequence). The source of this sequence is a man aged 50 to 60 in good health and CMV-seropositive. The specimen sequenced was PBMCs. This chain uses TRBV5-4 with TRBJ2-1; no clear D gene. The chain's CDR3 is CASSLDRGANEQFF. DNA for the CDR3: TGTGCCAGCAGCTTGGATCGCGGAGCAAATGAGCAGTTCTTC.